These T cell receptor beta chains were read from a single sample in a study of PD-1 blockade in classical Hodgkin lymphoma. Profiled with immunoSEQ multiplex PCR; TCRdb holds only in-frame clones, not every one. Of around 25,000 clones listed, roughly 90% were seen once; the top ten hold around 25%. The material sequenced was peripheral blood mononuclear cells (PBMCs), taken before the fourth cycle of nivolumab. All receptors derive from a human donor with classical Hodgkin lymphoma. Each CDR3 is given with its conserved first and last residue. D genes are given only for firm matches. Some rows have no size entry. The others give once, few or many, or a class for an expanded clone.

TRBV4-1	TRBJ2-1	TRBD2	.	TGCGCCAGCAGCCAACGTGATAGCGGGAGGGGCCATGAGCAGTTCTTC	CASSQRDSGRGHEQFF
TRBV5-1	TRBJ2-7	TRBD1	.	TGCGCCAGCAGCCCGGCCGGGACAGGGGTTCGGGAGCAGTACTTC	CASSPAGTGVREQYF
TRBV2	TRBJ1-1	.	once	TGTGCCAGCAGTGATAGGCAGATGAACACTGAAGCTTTCTTT	CASSDRQMNTEAFF
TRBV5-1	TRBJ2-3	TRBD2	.	TGCGCCAGCAGCCTGTCGACTAGCGGGAGTGGTACGCAGTATTTT	CASSLSTSGSGTQYF
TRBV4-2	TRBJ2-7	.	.	TGTGCCAGCAGCCAAGATGAGGGGGGAGGGCCCTACGAGCAGTACTTC	CASSQDEGGGPYEQYF
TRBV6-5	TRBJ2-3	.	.	TGTGCCAGCAGTTACGCGGGGAGTCGCACAGATACGCAGTATTTT	CASSYAGSRTDTQYF
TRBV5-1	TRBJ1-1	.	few	TGCGCCAGCAGCTTGGCCGGACTTCTGGGGAACACTGAAGCTTTCTTT	CASSLAGLLGNTEAFF
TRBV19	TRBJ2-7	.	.	TGTGCCAGTAGCCCAAGGGGGGCGTACGAGCAGTACTTC	CASSPRGAYEQYF
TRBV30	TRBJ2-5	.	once	TGTGCCTGGATAGCCAGGGGAATCCTCAAGACCCAGTACTTC	CAWIARGILKTQYF
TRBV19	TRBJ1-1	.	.	TGTGCCAGTAGTACGGGGGACTACACTGAAGCTTTCTTT	CASSTGDYTEAFF
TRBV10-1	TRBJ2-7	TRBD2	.	TGCGCCAGCAGTCCTAGCGGGAGCTTTTACGAGCAGTACTTC	CASSPSGSFYEQYF
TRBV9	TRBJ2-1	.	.	TGTGCCAGCACCCGAAGCGGGTCCGACAATGAGCAGTTCTTC	CASTRSGSDNEQFF
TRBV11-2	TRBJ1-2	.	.	TGTGCCAGCAGCCCCTATCGGGGGGGCTATGGCTACACCTTC	CASSPYRGGYGYTF
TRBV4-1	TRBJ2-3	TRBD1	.	TGCGCCAGCAGCCAGAGACCCGGGACAGGGTTTATAGATACGCAGTATTTT	CASSQRPGTGFIDTQYF
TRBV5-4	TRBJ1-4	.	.	TGTGCCAGCAGCTTGGATTACAGGGCTGAAAAACTGTTTTTT	CASSLDYRAEKLFF
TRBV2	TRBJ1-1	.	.	TGTGCCAGCAGTGAAATTAATGGGCCTGAAGCTTTCTTT	CASSEINGPEAFF
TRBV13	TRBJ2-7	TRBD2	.	TGTGCCAGCAGCGTTACAGGACTAGCGGCCTACGAGCAGTACTTC	CASSVTGLAAYEQYF
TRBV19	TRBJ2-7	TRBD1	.	TGTGCCAGTAGTCTCTTCGGGGACAGGTCCTACGAGCAGTACTTC	CASSLFGDRSYEQYF
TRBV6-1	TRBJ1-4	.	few	TGTGCCAGCAGTGAAGGGGTAGTTGTAAGTGAAAAACTGTTTTTT	CASSEGVVVSEKLFF
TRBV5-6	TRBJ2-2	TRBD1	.	TGTGCCAGCAGCTCCCGGACAGGGGCCGGGGAGCTGTTTTTT	CASSSRTGAGELFF
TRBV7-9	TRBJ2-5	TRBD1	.	TGTGCCAGCAGCCTAGGACAGGGACACCAAGAGACCCAGTACTTC	CASSLGQGHQETQYF
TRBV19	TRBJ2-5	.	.	TGTGCCAGTAGTACGGGCCTAGGGGAGACCCAGTACTTC	CASSTGLGETQYF
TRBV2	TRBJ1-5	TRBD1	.	TGTGCCAGCAGGGACGGACAGGGTGGCAATCAGCCCCAGCATTTT	CASRDGQGGNQPQHF
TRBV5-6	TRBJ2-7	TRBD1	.	TGTGCCAGCAGCTTTACAGGGGGCTACGAGCAGTACTTC	CASSFTGGYEQYF
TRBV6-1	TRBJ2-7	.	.	TGTGCCAGCAGTGACCCGGGCTACGAGCAGTACTTC	CASSDPGYEQYF
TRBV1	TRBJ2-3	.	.	TGCACCAGCAGCCAAGATCCCTCAGCGGGAGAGTCAAATACGCAGTATTTT	CTSSQDPSAGESNTQYF
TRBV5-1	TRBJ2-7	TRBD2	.	TGCGCCAGCAGCTTGGAAGCGGGAGAGTGGAGCTACGAGCAGTACTTC	CASSLEAGEWSYEQYF
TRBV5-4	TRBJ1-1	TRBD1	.	TGTGCCAGCAGCTTGGAGGACAGGCAAAGACGGACTGAAGCTTTCTTT	CASSLEDRQRRTEAFF
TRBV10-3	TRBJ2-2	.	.	TGTGCCATCAGTGGGTCAGAGGGGCCCAACACCGGGGAGCTGTTTTTT	CAISGSEGPNTGELFF
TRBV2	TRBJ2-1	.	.	TGTGCCAGCAGGAATTTAGGGGGTTACAATGAGCAGTTCTTC	CASRNLGGYNEQFF
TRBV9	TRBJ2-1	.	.	TGTGCCAGCAGCGTAGGGGCAGGGTGGCCGTTCTTC	CASSVGAGWPFF
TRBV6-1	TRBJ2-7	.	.	TGTGCCAGCAATGTAGCGAACCTGCAGTACTTC	CASNVANLQYF
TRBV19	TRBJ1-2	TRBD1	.	TGTGCCAGTAGTATCGACAGGGGCCTGCGCTACACCTTC	CASSIDRGLRYTF
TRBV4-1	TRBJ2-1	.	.	TGCGCCAGCAGCCCCCCGGGCCGGGGATACAATGAGCAGTTCTTC	CASSPPGRGYNEQFF
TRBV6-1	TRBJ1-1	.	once	TGTGCCAGCAGTGAAGAGGCAGGAGTTCTGGATGAAGCTTTCTTT	CASSEEAGVLDEAFF
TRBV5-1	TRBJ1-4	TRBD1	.	TGCGCCAGCAATTTCGGGACAGGGGGCGAAAAACTGTTTTTT	CASNFGTGGEKLFF
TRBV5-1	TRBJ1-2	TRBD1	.	TGCGCCAGCAGCTTGGGGGACAGGGGGTATGGCTACACCTTC	CASSLGDRGYGYTF
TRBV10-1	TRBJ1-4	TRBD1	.	TGCGCCAGCAGTGAGAGGACAGGCCGGAATGAAAAACTGTTTTTT	CASSERTGRNEKLFF
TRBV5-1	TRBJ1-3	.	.	TGCGCCAGCAGCTTGCCCCGGGATCCTGGAAACACCATATATTTT	CASSLPRDPGNTIYF
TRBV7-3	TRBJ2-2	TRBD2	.	TGTGCCAGCAGCAAGCGGGGGGCGAACACCGGGGAGCTGTTTTTT	CASSKRGANTGELFF
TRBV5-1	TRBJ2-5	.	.	TGCGCCAGCAGCTTGACCAGGGGAGGAGAGACCCAGTACTTC	CASSLTRGGETQYF
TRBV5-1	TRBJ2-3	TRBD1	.	TGCGCCAGCAGCTTCACAGGGGGAACACAGTATTTT	CASSFTGGTQYF
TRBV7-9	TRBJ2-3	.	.	TGTGCCAGCAGCTTTTCCATGGGACTGCGTGGCACAGATACGCAGTATTTT	CASSFSMGLRGTDTQYF
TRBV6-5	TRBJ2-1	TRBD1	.	TGTGCCAGCAGTAGACAGGGCCGGGACAATGAGCAGTTCTTC	CASSRQGRDNEQFF
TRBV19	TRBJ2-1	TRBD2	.	TGTGCCAGTAGTACTTTAGCGGGAGGGGACAATGAGCAGTTCTTC	CASSTLAGGDNEQFF
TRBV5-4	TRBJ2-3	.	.	TGTGCCAGCAGCTTGTCGGGACTGGCAGATACGCAGTATTTT	CASSLSGLADTQYF
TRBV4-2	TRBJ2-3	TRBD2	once	TGTGCCAGCAGCCAAGCTAGCGGGATAACAGATACGCAGTATTTT	CASSQASGITDTQYF
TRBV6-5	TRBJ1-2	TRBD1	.	TGTGCCAGCAGTTCCCTACGGACAGGGCCCTCCTATGGCTACACCTTC	CASSSLRTGPSYGYTF
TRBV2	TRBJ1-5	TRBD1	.	TGTGCCAGCAGTGACGGGACAGGGTATCAGCCCCAGCATTTT	CASSDGTGYQPQHF
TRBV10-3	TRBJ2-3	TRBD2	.	TGTGCCATCCGGGACTACGTCACAGATACGCAGTATTTT	CAIRDYVTDTQYF
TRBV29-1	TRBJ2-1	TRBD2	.	TGCAGCGTTGAAGGGCGGGGGGGCTCCTACAATGAGCAGTTCTTC	CSVEGRGGSYNEQFF
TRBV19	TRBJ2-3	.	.	TGTGCCAGTAGTCGTACAGGGTTGGATACGCAGTATTTT	CASSRTGLDTQYF
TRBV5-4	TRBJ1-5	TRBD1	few	TGTGCCAGCAGCTCGTCCGGACAGGAAGGGGTGTATAGCAATCAGCCCCAGCATTTT	CASSSSGQEGVYSNQPQHF
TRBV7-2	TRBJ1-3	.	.	TGTGCCAGCAGCTTAGCTGGGATTCCCAGTGCCTCTGGAAACACCATATATTTT	CASSLAGIPSASGNTIYF